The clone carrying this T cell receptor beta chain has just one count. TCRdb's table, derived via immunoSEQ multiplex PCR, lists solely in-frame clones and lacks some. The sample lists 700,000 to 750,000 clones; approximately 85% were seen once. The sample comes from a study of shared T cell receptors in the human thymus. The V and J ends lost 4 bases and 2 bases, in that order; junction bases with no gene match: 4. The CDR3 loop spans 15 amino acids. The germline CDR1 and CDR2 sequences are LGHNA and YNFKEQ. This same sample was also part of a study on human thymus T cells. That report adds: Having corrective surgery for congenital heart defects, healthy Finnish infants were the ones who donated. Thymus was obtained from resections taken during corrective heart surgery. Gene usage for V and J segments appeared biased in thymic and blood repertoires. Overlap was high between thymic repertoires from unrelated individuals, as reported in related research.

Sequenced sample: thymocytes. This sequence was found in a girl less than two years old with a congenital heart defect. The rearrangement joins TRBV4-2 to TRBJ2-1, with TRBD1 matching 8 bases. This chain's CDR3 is CASSRPGQAYNEQFF. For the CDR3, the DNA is TGTGCCAGCAGCCGCCCGGGACAGGCCTACAATGAGCAGTTCTTC.